Listed below are T cell receptor beta chains from one sample, sequenced in a study of response to subunit inactivated influenza vaccine. In TCRdb, the RT-PCR reads were re-called with MiXCR into one record per CDR3 protein. The sample consists of roughly 150,000 distinct CDR3 sequences, roughly 10% of them appearing once. Sequences were derived from non-naive T cells sorted from PBMCs, sampled roughly 6 weeks after vaccination. These receptors originate from a man in his fifties who received an inactivated influenza vaccine. Each CDR3 is given with its conserved first and last residue. D genes are given only for firm matches. Size values are once, few and many counts, or a class for expanded clones, and some rows have none.

j_call v_call d_call clone_size cdr3_nt cdr3_aa
TRBJ2-5 TRBV5-1 . many TGCGCCAGCAGACCGGGGAACCAAGAGACCCAGTACTTC CASRPGNQETQYF
TRBJ2-1 TRBV7-2 TRBD2 . TGTGCCAGCAGCTTATCGCTAGCGGGAGGGCCAGAGAATGAGCAGTTCTTC CASSLSLAGGPENEQFF
TRBJ2-1 TRBV20-1 . . TGCAGTGCTCTTCGGACAGCCTACAATGAGCAGTTCTTC CSALRTAYNEQFF
TRBJ2-1 TRBV20-1 TRBD2 few TGCAGTGCTTGGACTAGCGGGAGTCTTCATGAGCAGTTCTTC CSAWTSGSLHEQFF
TRBJ2-1 TRBV5-1 . . TGCGCCAGCAGCTTGGGGACCCAGGGCCGAATGTTCTTC CASSLGTQGRMFF
TRBJ2-3 TRBV5-1 TRBD1 many TGCGCCAGCAGCTTAGGGGGCCCGACAGATACGCAGTATTTT CASSLGGPTDTQYF
TRBJ1-1 TRBV7-8 TRBD1 . TGTGCCAGCCGATTGGGGACAGCCGCTGAAGCTTTCTTT CASRLGTAAEAFF
TRBJ2-3 TRBV4-3 . few TGCGCCAGCAGCCAAGATCTTAGTTACACAGATACGCAGTATTTT CASSQDLSYTDTQYF
TRBJ1-1 TRBV7-8 TRBD1 . TGTGCCAGCAGCTCACAGGGGGCAATGAACACTGAAGCTTTCTTT CASSSQGAMNTEAFF
TRBJ2-1 TRBV20-1 . . TGCAGTGCTAGAGTGAGGACTACTCTCAATGAGCAGTTCTTC CSARVRTTLNEQFF
TRBJ1-3 TRBV2 . . TGTGCCAGCAGTGAGGGACGTCCAGTCTCTGGAAACACCATATATTTT CASSEGRPVSGNTIYF
TRBJ1-2 TRBV7-9 . . TGTGCCAGCAGCTTAGGACAGCACTATGGCTACACCTTC CASSLGQHYGYTF
TRBJ2-2 TRBV7-9 . few TGTGCCAGCGAGGTGGGGAACACCGGGGAGCTGTTTTTT CASEVGNTGELFF
TRBJ2-1 TRBV28 . many TGTGCCAGCAGTGGCTACAATGAGCAGTTCTTC CASSGYNEQFF
TRBJ2-4 TRBV27 TRBD1 . TGTGCCAGCAGTGAGGGGGCCCGGCTAGCCAAAAACATTCAGTACTTC CASSEGARLAKNIQYF
TRBJ1-5 TRBV6-5 . . TGTGCCAGCACTTATACAGGCTTCAGCAATCAGCCCCAGCATTTT CASTYTGFSNQPQHF
TRBJ1-2 TRBV20-1 . many TGCAGTGCTATGGCGGAGGTTCGACATGGCTACACCTTC CSAMAEVRHGYTF
TRBJ2-2 TRBV10-3 TRBD1 . TGTGCCACCCGACAGGGGGAAACCGGGGAGCTGTTTTTT CATRQGETGELFF
TRBJ1-2 TRBV14 . many TGTGCCAGCAGCCGAGGCTTGTGGGACTATGGCTACACCTTC CASSRGLWDYGYTF
TRBJ2-5 TRBV10-3 TRBD2 many TGTGCCACCTCCGGGGGGTTGGAAGAGACCCAGTACTTC CATSGGLEETQYF
TRBJ2-7 TRBV6-1 . . TGTGCCAGCAGGAGACATATCTCCTACGAGCAGTACTTC CASRRHISYEQYF
TRBJ1-5 TRBV15 . many TGTGCCACCAGCAGAGAAAGGGGCAATCAGCCCCAGCATTTT CATSRERGNQPQHF
TRBJ2-4 TRBV7-2 . few TGTGCCAGCAGCCAACACATCACCCAAGCCAAAAACATTCAGTACTTC CASSQHITQAKNIQYF
TRBJ1-5 TRBV29-1 . many TGCAGCGTTGCGCTCGGTAGCAATCAGCCCCAGCATTTT CSVALGSNQPQHF
TRBJ2-7 TRBV5-1 . few TGCGCCAGCAGCTTGGCCCCGGGAGCGAGGGGGCAGTACTTC CASSLAPGARGQYF
TRBJ1-1 TRBV5-1 . many TGCGCCAGCAGCTTGGCCCCGGGGGCAACTGAAGCTTTCTTT CASSLAPGATEAFF
TRBJ2-3 TRBV28 TRBD1 . TGTGCCAGCAGTTTACCGCTTTGGGCGACAGGGGGTGCAGATACGCAGTATTTT CASSLPLWATGGADTQYF
TRBJ2-7 TRBV20-1 TRBD2 few TGCAGTGCTAGAGATCCTTGGACTAGCGGTTCGAGCGAGCAGTACTTC CSARDPWTSGSSEQYF
TRBJ1-2 TRBV10-3 TRBD1 few TGTGCCATCAGTAAGGGGGCGGATAATATTAACACCTTC CAISKGADNINTF
TRBJ1-1 TRBV4-1 TRBD1 many TGCGCCAGCAGCCAAGAGTCTGGACAGGGCCGTAAAGCTTTCTTT CASSQESGQGRKAFF
TRBJ2-1 TRBV7-2 . many TGTGCCAGCAGACCCTCGGCCGGCCCCAATAATGAGCAGTTCTTC CASRPSAGPNNEQFF
TRBJ1-1 TRBV5-8 . . TGTGCCAGCGGACACGGGGTCCTCTTTGAAGCTTTCTTT CASGHGVLFEAFF
TRBJ2-1 TRBV27 . many TGTGCCAGCAGTTTAACGGTGCTAGCGACTTATGATGAGCAGTTCTTC CASSLTVLATYDEQFF
TRBJ2-1 TRBV27 . . TGTGCCAGCAGTGGGCTGGGGGGCAAGGAGCAGTTCTTC CASSGLGGKEQFF
TRBJ2-1 TRBV5-1 . many TGCGCCAGCAGTCGGGACGGGACATACAATGAGCAGTTCTTC CASSRDGTYNEQFF
TRBJ2-3 TRBV15 TRBD2 few TGTGCCACCAGCAGAGAGGGGACTAGCGGCCTAATTAGCACAGATACGCAGTATTTT CATSREGTSGLISTDTQYF
TRBJ1-6 TRBV6-1 . . TGTGCCAGCAGTGAAGCCAGGGGAAATTCACCCCTCCACTTT CASSEARGNSPLHF
TRBJ2-5 TRBV12-3/TRBV12-4 . many TGTGCCAGCAGTTTCTCCGGGATTGAGACCCAGTACTTC CASSFSGIETQYF
TRBJ2-1 TRBV11-2 . . TGTGCCAGCAGCCCGGGGATGAACAATGAGCAGTTCTTC CASSPGMNNEQFF
TRBJ1-1 TRBV9 TRBD1 many TGTGCCAGCAGCACGACAGGGTCGGGGGGAACTGAAGCTTTCTTT CASSTTGSGGTEAFF
TRBJ1-5 TRBV7-8 . few TGTGCCAGCAGCTTAGCGCGGGAGCAGCCCCAGCATTTT CASSLAREQPQHF
TRBJ2-2 TRBV19 . . TGTGCCAGTAGTAACCCTCGGGGAGCCACCGGGGAGCTGTTTTTT CASSNPRGATGELFF
TRBJ2-7 TRBV5-8 . . TGTGCCAGCAGCTTGGTTCCAGGGTCCTACGAGCAGTACTTC CASSLVPGSYEQYF
TRBJ2-5 TRBV7-9 TRBD2 . TGTGCCAGCAGCGAGGGACTAGCCAACCAAGAGACCCAGTACTTC CASSEGLANQETQYF
TRBJ2-3 TRBV6-1 TRBD2 few TGTGCCAGCAGGCCCGAGCGGGGAGTCACAGATACGCAGTATTTT CASRPERGVTDTQYF
TRBJ2-1 TRBV7-9 . few TGTGCCAGCAGCTTAGTAGGGGAAAATGAGCAGTTCTTC CASSLVGENEQFF
TRBJ2-3 TRBV5-1 TRBD2 many TGCGCCAGCAGCTTGGGACTAGCGGGGGGGCAAGATACGCAGTATTTT CASSLGLAGGQDTQYF
TRBJ2-1 TRBV7-2 . many TGTGCCAGCAGCTTACCCTATGAGCAGTTCTTC CASSLPYEQFF
TRBJ1-3 TRBV9 TRBD1 . TGTGCCAGCAGCACTGGGACAGGGTACTCTGGAAACACCATATATTTT CASSTGTGYSGNTIYF
TRBJ2-3 TRBV7-2 TRBD2 many TGTGCCAGCAGCTTATCTGGGACTAGAGATACGCAGTATTTT CASSLSGTRDTQYF
TRBJ1-2 TRBV9 . . TGTGCCAGCAGCGTAGCGACAGGCGTAGCTAACTATGGCTACACCTTC CASSVATGVANYGYTF
TRBJ2-7 TRBV12-3/TRBV12-4 TRBD1 . TGTGCCAGCAGTTTAGGTTGGCAGGGGGCCCACGAGCAGTACTTC CASSLGWQGAHEQYF
TRBJ2-1 TRBV12-3/TRBV12-4 TRBD1 many TGTGCCAGCCGTCAGACAGGGGGCCAGTACAATGAGCAGTTCTTC CASRQTGGQYNEQFF